The 25 T cell receptor beta chains given below trace back to one sample, sequenced in a study of blood T cell repertoires in COVID-19. Assay used: immunoSEQ multiplex PCR; TCRdb lists only in-frame clones, some missing. The repertoire includes roughly 290,000 clones, 90% of them detected once, and about 1.7% sits in the top ten. Sequencing input: PBMCs or T cells enriched from blood (not recorded which). The receptors were sampled from a woman younger than 35 with acute COVID-19.

The chain has TRBV30 and TRBJ2-3; D perhaps matches TRBD1 (5 bases). The CDR3 extends over 14 amino acids. Deletions cut 3 bases from V and 0 bases from J, with 10 bases between. Germline V gene data show CDR1 as GTSNPN and CDR2 as SVGIG (reference sequence). CDR3 in DNA: TGTGCCTGGAGCCAGGGAACTAGCACAGATACGCAGTATTTT. Translation: CAWSQGTSTDTQYF.

The gene calls are TRBV2 and TRBJ1-6; D gene unclear. Looked up from germline, CDR1 is SNHLY and CDR2 is FYNNEI. V was trimmed by 4 bases and J by 5 bases, leaving 12 bases between them. The CDR3 is made up of 15 amino acids. In DNA, the CDR3 is TGTGCCAGCAGTGCCGAGGAAACCCATAATTCACCCCTCCACTTT. The encoded protein is CASSAEETHNSPLHF.

CDR3 region: CASSPSGFETQYF. CDR3 sequence (DNA): TGTGCCAGCTCACCATCGGGGTTTGAGACCCAGTACTTC. The rearrangement links TRBV18 to TRBJ2-5; possible D gene TRBD2, 5 bases. CDR1 is KGHSH and CDR2 is LQKENI in the germline V gene. The germline V and J ends were trimmed by 2 bases and 5 bases, with 9 bases remaining between them. This CDR3 has 13 amino acids. Drawing the rest from reference TRBV18 and TRBJ2-5, the complete variable domain is NAGVMQNPRHLVRRRGQEARLRCSPMKGHSHVYWYRQLPEEGLKFMVYLQKENIIDESGMPKERFSAEFPKEGPSILRIQQVVRGDSAAYFCASSPSGFETQYFGPGTRLLVL.

V usage is TRBV10-2 and J usage is TRBJ1-6; D is ambiguous. CDR1 is WSHSY and CDR2 is SAAADI in the germline V gene. The CDR3 runs 12 residues. V was cut by 4 bases and J by 4 bases, with 2 bases left in between. The DNA for the CDR3 is TGCGCCAGCAGTGCATATAATTCACCCCTCCACTTT. Translation gives CASSAYNSPLHF.

The chain carries TRBV27 and TRBJ2-3; tentative D call: TRBD1 (5 bases). The CDR3 runs 15 residues. Germline assignment: CDR1 MNHEY and CDR2 SMNVEV (reference sequence). Trimming took off 3 bases at V and 2 bases at J, with 12 bases between the two ends. CDR3 amino acids: CASSFQLGPTDTQYF. The CDR3 coding sequence is TGTGCCAGCAGTTTCCAGTTGGGGCCCACAGATACGCAGTATTTT.

The rearrangement links TRBV29-1 to TRBJ2-5; 7 nucleotides agree with TRBD1. CDR3 length equals 15 residues. Germline CDR1 and CDR2: SQVTM and ANQGSEA. J lost 1 base, V lost 5 bases, and 10 bases had no gene match. The CDR3 DNA reads as TGCAGCGTTATTAAGGCTACAGGGGTCCAAGAGACCCAGTACTTC. It yields the protein CSVIKATGVQETQYF. Drawing the rest from reference TRBV29-1 and TRBJ2-5, the complete variable domain is SAVISQKPSRDICQRGTSLTIQCQVDSQVTMMFWYRQQPGQSLTLIATANQGSEATYESGFVIDKFPISRPNLTFSTLTVSNMSPEDSSIYLCSVIKATGVQETQYFGPGTRLLVL.

The chain recombines TRBV25-1 with TRBJ1-2, with a possible D match to TRBD1 (5 bases). This CDR3 comprises 16 residues. Germline CDR1 and CDR2: MGHDK and SYGVNS. The germline V and J ends were trimmed by 8 bases and 1 base, with 20 bases remaining between them. CDR3 sequence (DNA): TGTGCCAGCCGTTCCGACAGCTACCTACTTAACTATGGCTACACCTTC. It specifies CASRSDSYLLNYGYTF.

This chain uses TRBV27 with TRBJ1-2; D is ambiguous. The CDR3 is made up of 15 amino acids. Germline V CDR1 and CDR2: MNHEY, SMNVEV (reference sequence). V was clipped by 1 base and J by 0 bases, with 9 bases between them. CDR3 DNA sequence: TGTGCCAGCAGTTTATACCCCGGGGCTAACTATGGCTACACCTTC. Translation: CASSLYPGANYGYTF.

The genes are TRBV6-5 and TRBJ2-7; TRBD2 matches at 7 bases. The CDR3 is 15 amino acids. V shed 0 bases and J 6 bases; nucleotides not matched to a gene: 8. Germline CDR1 reads MNHEY; CDR2 reads SVGAGI. CDR3 DNA: TGTGCCAGCAGTTACTCAAACGCGGGAGCCGGCGAGCAGTACTTC. Translated, it gives CASSYSNAGAGEQYF.

Only one count was recorded for this clone. The gene calls are TRBV19 and TRBJ1-2, with D maybe TRBD1 (5 bases). The CDR3 extends over 14 amino acids. Germline V CDR1 and CDR2: LNHDA, SQIVND (reference sequence). The germline V and J ends were trimmed by 5 bases and 3 bases, with 13 bases remaining between them. The CDR3 sequence is CASSLRQSDYGYTF. In DNA form, the CDR3 reads TGTGCCAGTAGTCTGCGACAGTCTGACTATGGCTACACCTTC.

V usage is TRBV9 and J usage is TRBJ2-5, with D possibly TRBD1 on 5 matching bases. CDR3 length equals 18 residues. CDR1 is SGDLS and CDR2 is YYNGEE in the germline V gene. V dropped 0 bases and J dropped 0 bases, with 18 bases sitting between them. This CDR3 reads CASSVEETALINQETQYF. The CDR3 nucleotides are TGTGCCAGCAGCGTAGAGGAGACAGCCCTAATAAACCAAGAGACCCAGTACTTC. Drawing the rest from reference TRBV9 and TRBJ2-5, the complete variable domain is DSGVTQTPKHLITATGQRVTLRCSPRSGDLSVYWYQQSLDQGLQFLIQYYNGEERAKGNILERFSAQQFPDLHSELNLSSLELGDSALYFCASSVEETALINQETQYFGPGTRLLVL.

V usage is TRBV12-3 or TRBV12-4 and J usage is TRBJ2-3; D is ambiguous. V was cut by 6 bases and J by 2 bases, with 3 bases left in between. The CDR3 has 11 amino acids. CDR3 sequence: CASSITDTQYF. CDR3 nucleotide sequence: TGTGCCAGCAGCATCACAGATACGCAGTATTTT.

Here the CDR3 reads CASSLDPWQGDEQYF. In DNA form, the CDR3 reads TGTGCCAGCAGCTTAGATCCTTGGCAGGGGGACGAGCAGTACTTC. The chain is built from TRBV11-2 and TRBJ2-7; 7 nucleotides agree with TRBD1. Germline loops: CDR1 SGHAT, CDR2 FQNNGV. V was clipped by 0 bases and J by 5 bases; unmatched bases: 7. The CDR3 runs 15 residues.

This chain uses TRBV7-6 with TRBJ2-1, with D maybe TRBD2 (5 bases). Trimming pared 0 bases from V and 7 bases from J, leaving 7 bases between. This CDR3 contains 13 residues. CDR1 and CDR2 from the germline V gene are SGHVS and FNYEAQ. CDR3 in DNA: TGTGCCAGCAGCTTAGCGGGAGCGAATGAGCAGTTCTTC. Amino acid sequence: CASSLAGANEQFF.

V usage is TRBV6-5 and J usage is TRBJ2-1, with D perhaps TRBD2 (6 bases). This CDR3 has 15 residues. Per the germline V gene, CDR1 is MNHEY and CDR2 is SVGAGI. V gave up 2 bases and J gave up 5 bases, with 13 bases separating them. This CDR3 reads CASSYRGSTNNEQFF. CDR3 bases: TGTGCCAGCAGTTACCGGGGGAGCACCAACAATGAGCAGTTCTTC.

This clone was detected only once. This chain uses TRBV7-2 with TRBJ2-7; 8 nucleotides agree with TRBD2. The CDR3 sequence is 15 residues long. The V gene's germline CDR1 is SGHTA and CDR2 FQGNSA. V was pared by 5 bases and J by 2 bases, with 8 bases of the junction left unmatched. The CDR3 region has the DNA TGTGCCAGCAGCACCATGACGGGAGGGCCCTACGAGCAGTACTTC. Translated: CASSTMTGGPYEQYF.

This clone came up once. This chain uses TRBV7-6 with TRBJ1-6; D may be TRBD1 (5 bases). From germline, CDR1 is SGHVS and CDR2 FNYEAQ. The CDR3 totals 18 residues. Deletions cut 2 bases from V and 0 bases from J, with 14 bases between. The CDR3 loop is CASSLMGHGSSYNSPLHF. CDR3 nucleotides: TGTGCCAGCAGCTTAATGGGGCACGGGAGCTCCTATAATTCACCCCTCCACTTT.

The chain employs TRBV25-1 and TRBJ2-1, with a possible D match to TRBD2 (5 bases). In germline, CDR1 is MGHDK, CDR2 SYGVNS. The V gene lost 7 bases and the J gene lost 0 bases, with 7 bases spanning the gap. This CDR3 is built from 13 residues. CDR3 region: CASMGSSYNEQFF. For the CDR3, the DNA is TGTGCCAGCATGGGGAGCTCCTACAATGAGCAGTTCTTC. The whole variable domain, filled in from reference TRBV25-1 and TRBJ2-1, reads EADIYQTPRYLVIGTGKKITLECSQTMGHDKMYWYQQDPGMELHLIHYSYGVNSTEKGDLSSESTVSRIRTEHFPLTLESARPSHTSQYLCASMGSSYNEQFFGPGTRLTVL.

The chain combines TRBV4-3 with TRBJ2-1; the match to TRBD2 covers 13 bases. The V gene end was trimmed by 2 bases and the J gene end by 8 bases; junction bases not matched to a gene: 6. The CDR3 extends over 16 amino acids. Germline CDR1 is LGHNA and CDR2 is YSLEER. The DNA of the CDR3 is TGCGCCAGCAGCCAACGGACTAGCGGGAGTGGTGATGAGCAGTTCTTC. It encodes CASSQRTSGSGDEQFF.

This chain connects TRBV5-1 to TRBJ2-1, with TRBD2 identical over 7 bases. Germline values: CDR1 SGHRS, CDR2 YFSETQ. There are 18 residues in the CDR3. Unmatched junction bases numbered 12, after V lost 3 bases and J lost 0 bases. CDR3: CASSSGRLLANSYNEQFF. CDR3 sequence (DNA): TGCGCCAGCAGCTCGGGCCGCTTACTAGCGAACTCCTACAATGAGCAGTTCTTC.

This clone was observed a single time. V usage is TRBV30 and J usage is TRBJ1-1; perhaps TRBD1 as D (5 bases). V dropped 1 base and J dropped 4 bases, with 10 bases sitting between them. Germline V gene data show CDR1 as GTSNPN and CDR2 as SVGIG (reference sequence). CDR3 length: 13 residues. CDR3 DNA: TGTGCCTGGAGTGGGGGGGGTCCCACTGAAGCTTTCTTT. It specifies CAWSGGGPTEAFF.

V is TRBV6-4 and J is TRBJ2-1; TRBD1 aligns across 8 bases. Germline V lookup: CDR1 MRHNA, CDR2 SNTAGT. V trimming: 3 bases; J trimming: 5 bases; junction bases outside the gene matches: 6. CDR3 length: 15 amino acids. CDR3 sequence (DNA): TGTGCCAGCAGTGAAGATAGACAGGGGCACAATGAGCAGTTCTTC. Translation: CASSEDRQGHNEQFF.

J is TRBJ2-1 and V is TRBV3-1 (or the pseudogene TRBV3-2), with 8 bases fitting TRBD1. The V segment lost 2 bases and the J segment 2 bases; nucleotides outside the gene matches: 5. Germline CDR1 is LGHDT and CDR2 is YNNKEL (reference sequence). There are 16 residues in the CDR3. This CDR3 reads CASSQRRTGPYNEQFF. The CDR3 DNA reads as TGTGCCAGCAGCCAAAGGAGGACAGGGCCCTACAATGAGCAGTTCTTC.

The chain joins TRBV29-1 to TRBJ2-1; 7 bases are shared with TRBD2. Looked up from germline, CDR1 is SQVTM and CDR2 is ANQGSEA. With V trimmed by 1 base and J by 3 bases, 6 bases remained unmatched. This CDR3 contains 15 residues. CDR3 loop: CSVEAGREFYNEQFF. The DNA for the CDR3 is TGCAGCGTTGAAGCGGGGCGGGAGTTCTACAATGAGCAGTTCTTC.

This rearrangement joins TRBV18 to TRBJ2-7; possibly TRBD1 for D (6 bases). The CDR3 totals 13 residues. Germline CDR1 KGHSH, CDR2 LQKENI. The V end lost 8 bases, the J end lost 3 bases, and 14 bases lay between the germline ends. CDR3 coding DNA: TGTGCCAGCCACGCAGGGGTCAACTACGAGCAGTACTTC. Translated: CASHAGVNYEQYF. Looking up the rest from reference TRBV18 and TRBJ2-7 gives the full variable domain: NAGVMQNPRHLVRRRGQEARLRCSPMKGHSHVYWYRQLPEEGLKFMVYLQKENIIDESGMPKERFSAEFPKEGPSILRIQQVVRGDSAAYFCASHAGVNYEQYFGPGTRLTVT.